The present T cell receptor beta chain was sequenced within a study of blood T cell repertoires in COVID-19. Looking at the study overall: Nucleic acid was either cDNA or gDNA, and it came from T cells, B-cell-depleted T cells, or PBMCs.

Original processing methods: Reference gene primer amplification in the assay estimated nucleated cell counts. The table came from immunoSEQ multiplex PCR; TCRdb's copy has only in-frame clones and leaves some out. The V and J calls and clone size are taken from that table; D and trimming were inferred from the DNA. Of 180,000 or so clones listed, approximately 84% were seen once; the top ten hold about 6.9%. The CDR3 loop spans 14 amino acids. Germline lookup yields CDR1 MDHEN and CDR2 SYDVKM. V was shortened by 5 bases and J by 0 bases, with 9 bases between the two germline ends. Sequencing was done on a sample of peripheral blood. This chain connects TRBV28 to TRBJ2-3; no reliable D call. This clonotype originated in a human donor with acute or convalescent COVID-19. The donor label of this sample is uncertain. The CDR3 here is CASSAPASTDTQYF. The CDR3 coding sequence is TGTGCCAGCAGTGCCCCCGCGAGCACAGATACGCAGTATTTT.